What follows are 30 T cell receptor beta chains derived from one specimen sequenced in a study of Tregs in tolerant kidney transplant recipients. The protocol was immunoSEQ multiplex PCR, while the TCRdb copy is restricted to in-frame clones and leaves out a portion. The sample contains roughly 70,000 clones, around 87% of which appear only once. The nonmyeloablative bone marrow transplants came from related graft donors, with transient mixed chimerism. The source material was CD4+ T cells from blood (PBMCs), sampled 6 months after the transplant. The receptors shown here come from a human patient who received a combined kidney and bone marrow transplant. Some T cells may have come from the graft donor.

The gene calls are TRBV25-1 and TRBJ2-2, with D perhaps matching TRBD2 (5 bases). The germline V gene encodes CDR1 MGHDK and CDR2 SYGVNS. With 3 bases removed from V and 1 base from J, the gap between germline ends came to 12 bases. CDR3 length: 16 residues. CDR3 in DNA: TGTGCCAGCAGTGATAGGAGGAACAGGAACACCGGGGAGCTGTTTTTT. Translated: CASSDRRNRNTGELFF. The complete variable domain, with remaining parts taken from reference TRBV25-1 and TRBJ2-2, reads EADIYQTPRYLVIGTGKKITLECSQTMGHDKMYWYQQDPGMELHLIHYSYGVNSTEKGDLSSESTVSRIRTEHFPLTLESARPSHTSQYLCASSDRRNRNTGELFFGEGSRLTVL.

This clone was detected once. This chain links TRBV7-2 with TRBJ2-2; TRBD1 aligns across 10 bases. The CDR3 covers 17 residues. Germline values: CDR1 SGHTA, CDR2 FQGNSA. With 4 bases clipped from V and 7 bases from J, the junction kept 12 bases outside the gene matches. The chain's CDR3 is CASSYSGTGASGGELFF. CDR3 coding DNA: TGTGCCAGCAGCTACTCCGGGACAGGGGCTTCGGGCGGGGAGCTGTTTTTT.

The chain joins TRBV19 to TRBJ2-2; D uncertain. Germline V lookup: CDR1 LNHDA, CDR2 SQIVND (reference sequence). The germline V and J ends were trimmed by 5 bases and 7 bases, with 8 bases remaining between them. This CDR3 has 12 amino acids. This CDR3 reads CASSFYLGELFF. For the CDR3, the DNA is TGTGCCAGTAGTTTCTACCTCGGGGAGCTGTTTTTT.

A note on this clone: The junction and the germline gene differ at one end; a read error may be behind it. This CDR3 is also generated by other DNA sequences in the sample. This chain links TRBV6-1 with TRBJ2-2; no clear D. The CDR3 spans 14 residues. The germline V gene has CDR1 MNHNS and CDR2 SASEGT. The CDR3 region has the DNA TGCGCCAGCAGTGGAGAAAAGAACACCGGGGAGCTGTTTTTT. Translated: CASSGEKNTGELFF.

The table lists this clone with a count of one. The J gene is TRBJ1-5, the V gene TRBV27; D perhaps matches TRBD1 (6 bases). The CDR3 spans 16 residues. The ends were cut back, 2 bases at V and 3 bases at J, with 14 bases in the middle. Per germline, CDR1 MNHEY and CDR2 SMNVEV (reference sequence). The CDR3 loop is CASSLGGRGINQPQHF. CDR3 bases: TGTGCCAGCAGTTTAGGGGGCAGGGGCATCAATCAGCCCCAGCATTTT.

V gene TRBV5-1 combines with J gene TRBJ1-5, with D tentatively TRBD1 (6 bases). CDR3 length: 15 amino acids. The germline gives CDR1 SGHRS, CDR2 YFSETQ. V was cut by 3 bases and J by 1 base, with 11 bases left in between. The CDR3 region has the DNA TGCGCCAGCAGCTCGGGGGGCTTAAGCAATCAGCCCCAGCATTTT. Translating gives CASSSGGLSNQPQHF.

This chain joins TRBV4-1 and TRBJ2-3, with 9 bases identical to TRBD1. The CDR3 runs 15 residues. Germline assignment: CDR1 MGHRA and CDR2 YSYEKL. J gave up 1 base and V 5 bases, and 4 bases lay outside the gene matches. In DNA form, the CDR3 reads TGCGCCAGCAGCTCCCGGACAGGGGGCACAGATACGCAGTATTTT. This gives the protein CASSSRTGGTDTQYF.

The chain recombines TRBV5-1 with TRBJ1-1; TRBD1 might be the D (5 bases). The CDR3 contains 14 residues. The V gene's germline CDR1 is SGHRS and CDR2 YFSETQ. The germline V and J ends were trimmed by 4 bases and 4 bases, with 14 bases remaining between them. In DNA form, the CDR3 reads TGCGCCAGCAGCGTCGGGGGAGCCCCCACTGAAGCTTTCTTT. It codes for CASSVGGAPTEAFF. Full variable domain (remainder filled in from reference TRBV5-1 and TRBJ1-1): KAGVTQTPRYLIKTRGQQVTLSCSPISGHRSVSWYQQTPGQGLQFLFEYFSETQRNKGNFPGRFSGRQFSNSRSEMNVSTLELGDSALYLCASSVGGAPTEAFFGQGTRLTVV.

In nucleotides, the CDR3 is TGTGCCAGCAGTGGTGACAGCCGGGCGAACACTGAAGCTTTCTTT. It translates to CASSGDSRANTEAFF. The rearrangement uses TRBV2 and TRBJ1-1, with D perhaps TRBD1 (5 bases). Germline V gene sequence: CDR1 SNHLY, CDR2 FYNNEI. V shed 4 bases and J shed 1 base, with 13 bases lying between them. CDR3 length equals 15 residues.

This clone appeared once. This sequence joins TRBV7-9 and TRBJ2-1; 10 positions match TRBD2. The V gene end was trimmed by 5 bases and the J gene end by 8 bases; junction bases not matched to a gene: 6. The CDR3 runs to 14 residues. Germline-derived CDR1 and CDR2 are SEHNR and FQNEAQ (reference sequence). This CDR3 reads CASSRSGGADEQFF. DNA of the CDR3: TGTGCCAGCAGCCGGAGCGGGGGGGCCGATGAGCAGTTCTTC.

V gene TRBV10-3 combines with J gene TRBJ1-5; D possibly corresponds to TRBD1 (6 bases). Germline lookup yields CDR1 ENHRY and CDR2 SYGVKD. The CDR3 totals 17 residues. The V end was cut by 4 bases, the J end by 1 base, with 17 bases between. The CDR3: CAISGQGSVASNQPQHF. The CDR3 DNA follows: TGTGCCATCAGTGGGCAGGGGTCCGTCGCCAGCAATCAGCCCCAGCATTTT.

The genes are TRBV7-9 and TRBJ2-7, with 11 positions matching TRBD1. Germline trimming cut 1 base from V and 2 bases from J; bases unmatched to any gene: 1. The V gene's germline CDR1 is SEHNR and CDR2 FQNEAQ (reference sequence). This CDR3 is built from 15 residues. CDR3 amino acids: CASSLEGQGAYEQYF. The CDR3 DNA reads TGTGCCAGCAGCTTAGAGGGACAGGGGGCCTACGAGCAGTACTTC.

This chain links TRBV5-1 with TRBJ2-1, with D tentatively TRBD1 (5 bases). The CDR3 covers 14 residues. Germline loops: CDR1 SGHRS, CDR2 YFSETQ. Between the trimmed V and J ends, which lost 0 bases and 4 bases, there was a span of 8 bases. The CDR3 DNA is TGCGCCAGCAGCTTGGAGGGGTTATACAATGAGCAGTTCTTC. It specifies CASSLEGLYNEQFF.

This clone counts as medium-sized. This sequence joins TRBV4-1 and TRBJ1-3; the D gene is possibly TRBD1 (5 bases). This CDR3 is built from 15 residues. Germline CDR1 and CDR2: MGHRA and YSYEKL. The V and J ends lost 1 base and 3 bases respectively, with 10 bases between them. CDR3 in amino acids: CASSQVGAVGNTIYF. The CDR3 coding sequence is TGCGCCAGCAGCCAAGTAGGGGCAGTTGGAAACACCATATATTTT.

The chain uses TRBV5-5 and TRBJ1-6; 8 bases are a match to TRBD1. With 4 bases clipped from V and 9 bases from J, the junction kept 9 bases outside the gene matches. The CDR3 has 15 residues. CDR1 is SGHKS and CDR2 is YYEKEE in the germline V gene (reference sequence). The CDR3 DNA reads TGTGCCAGCAGCGACGGACAGGGCAGGGCTTCACCCCTCCACTTT. This sequence encodes CASSDGQGRASPLHF.

This chain connects TRBV5-4 to TRBJ1-2; 10 nucleotides agree with TRBD1. V gave up 6 bases and J gave up 6 bases; unmatched junction bases: 11. This CDR3 spans 15 amino acids. Germline V CDR1 and CDR2: SGHNT, YYREEE (reference sequence). The CDR3 loop is CASNWGRTGGDGYTF. The CDR3 DNA reads as TGTGCCAGCAACTGGGGGCGGACAGGGGGAGATGGCTACACCTTC.

V gene TRBV4-3 combines with J gene TRBJ2-7; tentative D call: TRBD2 (5 bases). CDR1 and CDR2 from the germline V gene are LGHNA and YSLEER. The CDR3 covers 15 residues. The V gene lost 0 bases and the J gene lost 3 bases, with 12 bases spanning the gap. The CDR3: CASSQELEAYYEQYF. In DNA form, the CDR3 reads TGCGCCAGCAGCCAAGAACTAGAAGCTTACTACGAGCAGTACTTC.

The V and J genes are TRBV9 and TRBJ1-3; D gene uncertain. The V gene's germline CDR1 is SGDLS and CDR2 YYNGEE. The CDR3 is 18 amino acids. V dropped 0 bases and J dropped 3 bases, with 19 bases sitting between them. CDR3 sequence (DNA): TGTGCCAGCAGCGTAGCCTCACACGGAGCTAAAGGTGGAAACACCATATATTTT. This gives the protein CASSVASHGAKGGNTIYF.

The genes are TRBV29-1 and TRBJ2-5; D may be TRBD1 (5 bases). This CDR3 contains 13 residues. V dropped 1 base and J dropped 6 bases, with 12 bases sitting between them. The germline CDR1 and CDR2 sequences are SQVTM and ANQGSEA. CDR3 sequence (DNA): TGCAGCGTTGAAGTAGGGGTAGGGCAGACCCAGTACTTC. Its translation: CSVEVGVGQTQYF. Full variable domain (remainder filled in from reference TRBV29-1 and TRBJ2-5): SAVISQKPSRDICQRGTSLTIQCQVDSQVTMMFWYRQQPGQSLTLIATANQGSEATYESGFVIDKFPISRPNLTFSTLTVSNMSPEDSSIYLCSVEVGVGQTQYFGPGTRLLVL.

This CDR3 reads CASSVAVSGTAGELFF. As DNA, the CDR3 is TGTGCCAGCAGCGTAGCTGTTAGCGGGACGGCCGGGGAGCTGTTTTTT. V and J are TRBV9 and TRBJ2-2; 8 positions match TRBD2. The CDR3 extends over 16 amino acids. Germline CDR1 and CDR2: SGDLS and YYNGEE. Losses at the gene ends were 0 bases for V and 6 bases for J; bases not matched to a gene: 7.

The J gene is TRBJ1-5, the V gene TRBV9; TRBD1 matches at 10 bases. The CDR3 extends over 15 amino acids. Germline CDR1 reads SGDLS; CDR2 reads YYNGEE. Trimming at V came to 4 bases and at J to 4 bases, leaving 5 bases not matched to a gene. The CDR3 DNA sequence: TGTGCCAGCAGCCCCGGGACAGGGGAAAATCAGCCCCAGCATTTT. It specifies CASSPGTGENQPQHF.

This rearrangement joins TRBV18 to TRBJ2-1; tentatively, D is TRBD2 (6 bases). V was shortened by 3 bases and J by 6 bases, with 18 bases between the two germline ends. CDR3 length: 16 residues. Per germline, CDR1 KGHSH and CDR2 LQKENI. The CDR3 DNA reads as TGTGCCAGCTCACCGGGTTATAGCGGTAATTCCAATGAGCAGTTCTTC. It encodes CASSPGYSGNSNEQFF.

For the CDR3, the DNA is TGCGCCAGCAGGCAACAGGGAACAGATACGCAGTATTTT. Translating it yields CASRQQGTDTQYF. The chain recombines TRBV4-1 with TRBJ2-3, with a possible D match to TRBD1 (6 bases). The CDR3 totals 13 residues. Germline CDR1 MGHRA, CDR2 YSYEKL. V lost 6 bases and J 3 bases, leaving 10 bases between the germline ends.

This chain joins TRBV5-1 and TRBJ2-2; 8 bases are a match to TRBD2. The ends lost 4 bases at V and 5 bases at J; junction bases unmatched: 16. Germline V gene lookup returns CDR1 SGHRS and CDR2 YFSETQ. The CDR3 contains 18 residues. CDR3 residues: CASSTGLGGGTWTGELFF. The CDR3 DNA reads TGCGCCAGCAGCACGGGACTCGGGGGGGGCACGTGGACCGGGGAGCTGTTTTTT.

In this sample, this clone turned up once. The rearrangement uses TRBV7-9 and TRBJ1-2; TRBD1 aligns across 7 bases. Trimming cost V 4 bases and J 3 bases; bases outside gene matches: 14. The germline V gene encodes CDR1 SEHNR and CDR2 FQNEAQ (reference sequence). The CDR3 consists of 17 residues. CDR3 nucleotide sequence: TGTGCCAGCAGCTCGGTTGACAAGACCGGGACAGACTATGGCTACACCTTC. The encoded protein is CASSSVDKTGTDYGYTF.

This clone was counted once. The chain combines TRBV7-5 with TRBJ2-7; the tabulated D call, TRBD1, remains unverified against the DNA. TRBV7-5 is flagged as a pseudogene. The CDR3 loop spans 15 amino acids. The CDR3 coding sequence is TGTGTCAGAAGCTTAGAAAAGGGGGTCGGCTACGAGCAGTACTTC. It specifies CVRSLEKGVGYEQYF.

The chain employs TRBV7-2 and TRBJ1-2; D not resolved. CDR3 length: 17 amino acids. V was cut by 1 base and J by 5 bases, with 20 bases left in between. CDR1 SGHTA and CDR2 FQGNSA come from the germline V gene. CDR3 residues: CASSLGRWEAFGYGYTF. For the CDR3, the DNA is TGTGCCAGCAGCTTAGGCAGGTGGGAGGCCTTTGGTTATGGCTACACCTTC.

This clone was seen just once. This CDR3 reads CASSSSSPTGLNEQFF. CDR3 DNA: TGTGCCAGCAGCTCCTCCTCCCCGACAGGGCTTAATGAGCAGTTCTTC. V gene TRBV7-9 combines with J gene TRBJ2-1; 7 nucleotides line up with TRBD1. The germline V gene has CDR1 SEHNR and CDR2 FQNEAQ (reference sequence). V was clipped by 4 bases and J by 7 bases; unmatched bases: 13. This CDR3 is 16 amino acids long.

This chain joins TRBV19 and TRBJ2-1, with a weak D call TRBD2 (5 bases). The CDR3 length is 18 residues. Trimming removed 1 base from V and 0 bases from J, with 16 bases in between. Germline values: CDR1 LNHDA, CDR2 SQIVND (reference sequence). CDR3 nucleotides: TGTGCCAGTAGTATAGGCCCCCGGACTTTTAGCTCCTACAATGAGCAGTTCTTC. Its translation: CASSIGPRTFSSYNEQFF. The variable domain in full, with the rest retrieved from reference TRBV19 and TRBJ2-1, is DGGITQSPKYLFRKEGQNVTLSCEQNLNHDAMYWYRQDPGQGLRLIYYSQIVNDFQKGDIAEGYSVSREKKESFPLTVTSAQKNPTAFYLCASSIGPRTFSSYNEQFFGPGTRLTVL.

The chain employs TRBV6-5 and TRBJ1-5, with no clear D. Germline CDR1 is MNHEY and CDR2 is SVGAGI. V lost 2 bases and J 2 bases, leaving 13 bases between the germline ends. The CDR3 covers 16 residues. The CDR3 region is CASSYANPGGNQPQHF. CDR3 coding DNA: TGTGCCAGCAGTTACGCGAATCCGGGTGGCAATCAGCCCCAGCATTTT.